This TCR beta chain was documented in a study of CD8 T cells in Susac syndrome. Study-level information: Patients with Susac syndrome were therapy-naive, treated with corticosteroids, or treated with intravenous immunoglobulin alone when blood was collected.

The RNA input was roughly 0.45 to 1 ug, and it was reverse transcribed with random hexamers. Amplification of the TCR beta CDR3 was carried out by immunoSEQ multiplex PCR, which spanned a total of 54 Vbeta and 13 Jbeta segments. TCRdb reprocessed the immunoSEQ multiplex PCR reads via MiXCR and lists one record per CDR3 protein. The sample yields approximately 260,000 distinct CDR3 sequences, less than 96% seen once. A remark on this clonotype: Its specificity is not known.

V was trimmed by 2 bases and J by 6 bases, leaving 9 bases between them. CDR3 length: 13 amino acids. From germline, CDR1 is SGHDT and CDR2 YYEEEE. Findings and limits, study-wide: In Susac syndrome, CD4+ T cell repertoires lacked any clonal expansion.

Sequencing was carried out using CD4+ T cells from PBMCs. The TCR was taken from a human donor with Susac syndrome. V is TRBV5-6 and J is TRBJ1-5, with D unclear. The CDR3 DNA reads TGTGCCAGCAGCTTCCAGAGTGGTCAGCCCCAGCATTTT. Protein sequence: CASSFQSGQPQHF.